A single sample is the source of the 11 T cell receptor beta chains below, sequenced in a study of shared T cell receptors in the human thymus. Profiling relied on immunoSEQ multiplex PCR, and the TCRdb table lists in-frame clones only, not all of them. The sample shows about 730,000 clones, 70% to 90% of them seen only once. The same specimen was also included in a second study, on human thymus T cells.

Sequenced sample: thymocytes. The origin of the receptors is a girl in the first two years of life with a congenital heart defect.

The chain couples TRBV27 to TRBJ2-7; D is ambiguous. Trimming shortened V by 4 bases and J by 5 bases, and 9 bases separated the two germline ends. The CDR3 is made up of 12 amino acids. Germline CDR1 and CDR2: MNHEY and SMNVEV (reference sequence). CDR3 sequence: CASSSGEDEQYF. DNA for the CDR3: TGTGCCAGCAGTTCCGGCGAGGACGAGCAGTACTTC.

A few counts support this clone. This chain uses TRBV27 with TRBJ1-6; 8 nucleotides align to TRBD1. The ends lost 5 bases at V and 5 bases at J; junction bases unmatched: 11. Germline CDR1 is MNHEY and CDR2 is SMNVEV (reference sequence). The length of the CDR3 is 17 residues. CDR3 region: CASSPPGTGGDNSPLHF. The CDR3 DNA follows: TGTGCCAGCAGTCCCCCTGGGACAGGAGGTGATAATTCACCCCTCCACTTT.

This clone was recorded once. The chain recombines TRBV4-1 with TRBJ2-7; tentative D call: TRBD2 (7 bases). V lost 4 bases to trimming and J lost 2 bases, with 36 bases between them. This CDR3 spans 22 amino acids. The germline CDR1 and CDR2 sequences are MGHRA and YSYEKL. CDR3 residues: CASSRRTNLGRVAGQATYEQYF. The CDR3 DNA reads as TGCGCCAGCAGCCGCAGAACTAATCTAGGGAGGGTCGCGGGACAAGCCACCTACGAGCAGTACTTC.

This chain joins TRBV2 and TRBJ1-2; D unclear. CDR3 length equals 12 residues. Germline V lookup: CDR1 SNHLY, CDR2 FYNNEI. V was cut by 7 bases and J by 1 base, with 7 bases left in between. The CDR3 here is CASNAGNYGYTF. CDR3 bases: TGTGCCAGCAATGCGGGTAACTATGGCTACACCTTC. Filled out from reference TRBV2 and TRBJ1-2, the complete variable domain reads EPEVTQTPSHQVTQMGQEVILRCVPISNHLYFYWYRQILGQKVEFLVSFYNNEISEKSEIFDDQFSVERPDGSNFTLKIRSTKLEDSAMYFCASNAGNYGYTFGSGTRLTVV.

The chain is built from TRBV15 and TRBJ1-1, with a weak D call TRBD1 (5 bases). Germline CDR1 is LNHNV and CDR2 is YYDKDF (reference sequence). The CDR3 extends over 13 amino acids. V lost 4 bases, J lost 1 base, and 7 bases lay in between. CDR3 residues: CATSKQGNTEAFF. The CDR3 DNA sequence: TGTGCCACCAGCAAGCAGGGGAACACTGAAGCTTTCTTT.

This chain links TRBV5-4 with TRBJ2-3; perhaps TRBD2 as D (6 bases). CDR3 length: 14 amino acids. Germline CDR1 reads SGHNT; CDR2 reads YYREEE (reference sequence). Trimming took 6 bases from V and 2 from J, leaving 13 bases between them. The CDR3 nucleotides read TGTGCCAGCACCTTACGGGAGTTCACAGATACGCAGTATTTT. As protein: CASTLREFTDTQYF.

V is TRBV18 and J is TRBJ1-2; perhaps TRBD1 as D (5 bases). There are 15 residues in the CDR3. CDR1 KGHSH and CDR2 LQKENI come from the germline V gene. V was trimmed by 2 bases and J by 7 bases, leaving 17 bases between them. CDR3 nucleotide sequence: TGTGCCAGCTCACCATGGAGGGACGGTCCGGGTGGCTACACCTTC. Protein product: CASSPWRDGPGGYTF.

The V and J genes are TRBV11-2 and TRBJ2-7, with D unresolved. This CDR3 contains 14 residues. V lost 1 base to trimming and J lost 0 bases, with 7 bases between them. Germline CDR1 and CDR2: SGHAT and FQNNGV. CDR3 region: CASSLVHSSYEQYF. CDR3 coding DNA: TGTGCCAGCAGCTTAGTCCACAGCTCCTACGAGCAGTACTTC.

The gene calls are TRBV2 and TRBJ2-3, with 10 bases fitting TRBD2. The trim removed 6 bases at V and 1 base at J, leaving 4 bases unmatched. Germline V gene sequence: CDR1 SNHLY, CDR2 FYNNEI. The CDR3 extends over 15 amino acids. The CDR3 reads CASRGSGGGTDTQYF. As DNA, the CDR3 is TGTGCCAGCAGGGGGAGCGGGGGGGGCACAGATACGCAGTATTTT.

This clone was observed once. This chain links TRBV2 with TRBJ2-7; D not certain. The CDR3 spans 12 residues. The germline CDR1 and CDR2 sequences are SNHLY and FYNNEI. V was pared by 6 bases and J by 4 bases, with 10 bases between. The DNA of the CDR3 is TGTGCCAGCAGCCCTAAGAGGTACGAGCAGTACTTC. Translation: CASSPKRYEQYF.

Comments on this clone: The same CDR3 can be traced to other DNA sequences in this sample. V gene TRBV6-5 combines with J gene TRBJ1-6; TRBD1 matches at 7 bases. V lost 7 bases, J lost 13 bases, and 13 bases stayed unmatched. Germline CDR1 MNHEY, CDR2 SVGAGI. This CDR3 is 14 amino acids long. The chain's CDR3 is CASTPSRGRSPLHF. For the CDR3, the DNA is TGTGCCAGCACCCCCTCGAGGGGGCGATCCCCCCTCCACTTT.